This T cell receptor beta chain was documented in a study of CD8 T cells in ankylosing spondylitis. General study points: Disease-associated clones were reportedly significantly overrepresented in matched ankylosing spondylitis synovial fluid. A TCR beta motif made of several highly homologous variants seemed typical of ankylosing spondylitis blood. In reactive arthritis synovial fluid and blood, some motif variants had been reported before.

The CDR3 runs 13 residues. Germline V gives CDR1 LGHDT, CDR2 YNNKEL (reference sequence). V lost 1 base and J 7 bases, leaving 10 bases between the germline ends. This clonotype appeared many times. Its antigen is not identified. Each CDR3 protein is one row after TCRdb ran MiXCR on the 5' RACE reads. This sample has roughly 250,000 distinct CDR3 sequences; approximately 9% occur once, and the top ten carry about 6.5%. The sample consisted of blood, either unsorted or a sorted T cell fraction (not recorded which). This clonotype was sampled from a male donor with ankylosing spondylitis or in good health (not recorded which). The J gene is TRBJ1-2, the V gene TRBV3-1; D unclear. Here the CDR3 DNA reads TGTGCCAGCAGCCAAGGTGGGGTCCGTGGCTACACCTTC. Protein sequence: CASSQGGVRGYTF.